This TCR beta chain was found in a study of CD8+ T cells in alopecia areata. Study in general: Tofacitinib therapy took 6 to 18 months; 6 months off drug came after.

Unmatched junction bases numbered 6, after V lost 5 bases and J lost 4 bases. From germline, CDR1 is SEHNR and CDR2 FQNEAQ (reference sequence). The CDR3 sequence is 14 residues long. Following RNA extraction, reverse transcription yielded cDNA that acted as the sequencing template. Here immunoSEQ multiplex PCR was the method, and the copy in TCRdb shows in-frame clones only, minus some. Of hundreds of thousands of clones detected, approximately 61% appear once; the ten largest clones hold 0.45%. Researchers picked out CD4+ and CD8+ T cells from PBMCs by sorting. Study-level results: Relative to normal scalp, lesional scalp, especially alopecia totalis/universalis, showed higher clonality.

There are a few counts of this clone. No antigen is known for it. The sequence was obtained from a human donor with alopecia areata. V and J are TRBV7-9 and TRBJ1-1; 8 nucleotides match TRBD1. Sequenced material: CD4+ T cells sorted from blood, taken at week 0. CDR3 nucleotide sequence: TGTGCCAGCAGCAAACAGGGGGGACGCACTGAAGCTTTCTTT. This sequence encodes CASSKQGGRTEAFF.